This entry features one T cell receptor beta chain sequence. Its antigen is unknown. The data originate from a study of CD8 T cells in ankylosing spondylitis. Study-level findings and limits: Apparently characteristic of ankylosing spondylitis blood was a TCR beta motif (under ten highly homologous variants).

With 6 bases clipped from V and 4 bases from J, the junction kept 11 bases outside the gene matches. The CDR3 is made up of 15 amino acids. Quantitative 5'-RACE with molecular barcodes produced the TCR beta libraries. TCRdb processed the 5' RACE reads anew with MiXCR; each CDR3 protein has one entry. The data contain about 750,000 distinct CDR3 sequences, 19% of them singletons. This clonotype was obtained from a male donor with ankylosing spondylitis. Material for sequencing was blood, either unsorted or a sorted T cell fraction (not recorded which). The genes are TRBV12-3 or TRBV12-4 and TRBJ2-5, with 7 bases aligning to TRBD1. CDR3 bases: TGTGCCAGCAGGAAGGGACAGATCCCCAGAGAGACCCAGTACTTC. The encoded protein is CASRKGQIPRETQYF.